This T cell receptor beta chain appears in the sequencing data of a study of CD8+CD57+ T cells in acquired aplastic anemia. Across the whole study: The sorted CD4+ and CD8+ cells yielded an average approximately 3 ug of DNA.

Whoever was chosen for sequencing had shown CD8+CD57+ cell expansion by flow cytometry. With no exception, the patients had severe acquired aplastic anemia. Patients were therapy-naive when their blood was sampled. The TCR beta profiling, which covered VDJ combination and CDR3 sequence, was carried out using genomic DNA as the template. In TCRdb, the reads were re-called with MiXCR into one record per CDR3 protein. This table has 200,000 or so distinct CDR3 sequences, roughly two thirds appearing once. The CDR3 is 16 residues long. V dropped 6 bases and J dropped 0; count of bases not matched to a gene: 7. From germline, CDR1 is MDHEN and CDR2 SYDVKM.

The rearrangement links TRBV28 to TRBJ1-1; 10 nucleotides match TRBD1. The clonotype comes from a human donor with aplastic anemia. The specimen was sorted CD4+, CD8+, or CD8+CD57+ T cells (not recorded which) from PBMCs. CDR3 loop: CASRRTGGIMNTEAFF. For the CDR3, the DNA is TGTGCCAGCAGACGGACAGGGGGGATCATGAACACTGAAGCTTTCTTT.